The next 10 T cell receptor beta chains were all read from a single sample in a study of T cells in tuberculosis. Profiling relied on immunoSEQ multiplex PCR, and the TCRdb table lists in-frame clones only, not all of them. The sample contains more than 40,000 clones, around 94% of which appear only once. The sequenced sample consisted of PBMCs. The source of these receptors is a donor under 30 with latent tuberculosis or without tuberculosis infection. Some clones in this sample may be carry-over from other donors' samples.

CDR3 in DNA: TGTGCCAGTAGCGCACGAACTCAGAACACTGAAGCTTTCTTT. Translation: CASSARTQNTEAFF. This rearrangement joins TRBV19 to TRBJ1-1; D gene unclear. CDR1 is LNHDA and CDR2 is SQIVND in the germline V gene (reference sequence). The CDR3 totals 14 residues. Trimming removed 6 bases from V and 1 base from J, with 12 bases in between. Complete variable domain (other parts from reference TRBV19 and TRBJ1-1): DGGITQSPKYLFRKEGQNVTLSCEQNLNHDAMYWYRQDPGQGLRLIYYSQIVNDFQKGDIAEGYSVSREKKESFPLTVTSAQKNPTAFYLCASSARTQNTEAFFGQGTRLTVV.

CDR3 bases: TGTGCCAGCAGCATTGAGGGGGCATCCGAGCAGTACTTC. This gives the protein CASSIEGASEQYF. This rearrangement joins TRBV5-6 to TRBJ2-7; 7 nucleotides line up with TRBD1. The germline V gene encodes CDR1 SGHDT and CDR2 YYEEEE. The CDR3 has 13 residues. Trimming took 4 bases from V and 6 from J; bases not matched to a gene: 7. Full variable domain (remainder filled in from reference TRBV5-6 and TRBJ2-7): DAGVTQSPTHLIKTRGQQVTLRCSPKSGHDTVSWYQQALGQGPQFIFQYYEEEERQRGNFPDRFSGHQFPNYSSELNVNALLLGDSALYLCASSIEGASEQYFGPGTRLTVT.

The rearrangement joins TRBV28 to TRBJ1-2, with 8 bases identical to TRBD1. Germline-derived CDR1 and CDR2 are MDHEN and SYDVKM. The CDR3 sequence is 13 residues long. V dropped 10 bases and J dropped 4; count of bases not matched to a gene: 8. The DNA of the CDR3 is TGTGCCACAAGCGGACAGGGCGGCTATGGCTACACCTTC. It yields the protein CATSGQGGYGYTF.

The V call is TRBV6-5, the J call TRBJ2-7; 7 bases map to TRBD2. In germline, CDR1 is MNHEY, CDR2 SVGAGI. The CDR3 length is 16 residues. Trimming cost V 0 bases and J 0 bases; bases outside gene matches: 5. The DNA of the CDR3 is TGTGCCAGCAGTTACTCCGTCGGCGGGAGCTCCTACGAGCAGTACTTC. Its translation: CASSYSVGGSSYEQYF.

This chain joins TRBV28 and TRBJ1-3, with D possibly matching TRBD1 (5 bases). CDR3 length: 16 residues. V was clipped by 7 bases and J by 4 bases, with 20 bases between them. Germline lookup yields CDR1 MDHEN and CDR2 SYDVKM. This chain's CDR3 is CASTRPLGQGGNTIYF. In nucleotides, the CDR3 is TGTGCCAGCACCCGTCCTTTGGGGCAGGGCGGAAACACCATATATTTT.

The chain recombines TRBV5-1 with TRBJ2-5; 9 bases fit TRBD1. The J call may not be correct, given that the DNA end is closer to TRBJ2-7. CDR1 and CDR2 (germline): SGHRS, YFSETQ. The CDR3 covers 14 residues. The CDR3 protein is CASSLDRGPYEQYF. CDR3 in DNA: TGCGCCAGCAGCTTGGACAGGGGGCCGTACGAGCAGTACTTC.

The chain is built from TRBV5-5 and TRBJ2-2; 12 bases line up with TRBD1. Germline lookup yields CDR1 SGHKS and CDR2 YYEKEE (reference sequence). The V and J ends lost 7 bases and 3 bases, in that order; junction bases with no gene match: 4. The CDR3 loop spans 15 amino acids. In nucleotides, the CDR3 is TGTGCCAGCCTGGGACAGGGGGCCGACACCGGGGAGCTGTTTTTT. This codes for CASLGQGADTGELFF.

The chain employs TRBV27 and TRBJ2-7; D is possibly TRBD2 (6 bases). Trimming removed 2 bases at V and 3 bases at J, with 8 bases between. Germline-derived CDR1 and CDR2 are MNHEY and SMNVEV (reference sequence). The CDR3 contains 13 residues. Written as DNA, the CDR3 is TGTGCCAGCAGTTTAGGGACTGACTACGAGCAGTACTTC. Amino acids: CASSLGTDYEQYF.

This clone has only one observation. The V gene is TRBV6-5, the J gene TRBJ2-7, with 7 bases fitting TRBD2. Trimming took 2 bases from V and 1 from J; bases not matched to a gene: 2. There are 14 residues in the CDR3. Germline loops: CDR1 MNHEY, CDR2 SVGAGI. CDR3 region: CASSYREGSYEQYF. The DNA for the CDR3 is TGTGCCAGCAGTTACAGGGAGGGGTCCTACGAGCAGTACTTC.

V gene TRBV28 combines with J gene TRBJ1-3; D call uncertain. The CDR3 runs to 16 residues. V was pared by 3 bases and J by 0 bases, with 12 bases between. The germline V gene encodes CDR1 MDHEN and CDR2 SYDVKM. DNA of the CDR3: TGTGCCAGCAGTTTGAGGCAGACTCTCTCTGGAAACACCATATATTTT. Translation gives CASSLRQTLSGNTIYF. Full variable domain (rest looked up from reference TRBV28 and TRBJ1-3): DVKVTQSSRYLVKRTGEKVFLECVQDMDHENMFWYRQDPGLGLRLIYFSYDVKMKEKGDIPEGYSVSREKKERFSLILESASTNQTSMYLCASSLRQTLSGNTIYFGEGSWLTVV.